The 16 T cell receptor beta chains listed next were all sequenced from one sample in a study of blood T cells in healthy people across ages. The authors ran a second PCR of about 7 to 11 cycles using a sample-barcoded 5' primer and a J-beta primer mix. TCRdb ran MiXCR on the 5' RACE reads and lists one entry per CDR3 protein. The sample has 540,000 or so distinct CDR3 sequences, about 25% seen once. The same sample was also used in a study of T cells of mothers and their children.

The specimen sequenced was blood. The receptors were gathered from a boy between 10 and 17 years old in good health.

This clonotype has only a few counts. The J gene is TRBJ2-1, the V gene TRBV4-1; weak D call: TRBD2 (6 bases). V dropped 0 bases and J dropped 6 bases, with 12 bases sitting between them. The germline CDR1 and CDR2 sequences are MGHRA and YSYEKL. The CDR3 consists of 15 residues. CDR3 region: CASSQEPGAINEQFF. The CDR3 DNA reads TGCGCCAGCAGCCAAGAACCGGGAGCTATCAATGAGCAGTTCTTC.

The chain is built from TRBV7-6 and TRBJ2-3, with D tentatively TRBD2 (6 bases). The length of the CDR3 is 16 residues. Germline lookup yields CDR1 SGHVS and CDR2 FNYEAQ. Trimming removed 5 bases from V and 4 bases from J, with 19 bases in between. The CDR3 DNA follows: TGTGCCAGCAGCCTAAGGGACTTCCTGGAGGCAGATACGCAGTATTTT. It codes for CASSLRDFLEADTQYF.

This clonotype was recorded at least ten times. The CDR3, as DNA: TGTGCCAGCAGCTTAGTATTGACAGGGGAAGAGACCCAGTACTTC. Its translation is CASSLVLTGEETQYF. The chain joins TRBV11-2 to TRBJ2-5; 8 bases are a match to TRBD1. This CDR3 has 15 amino acids. V lost 1 base to trimming and J lost 3 bases; unmatched junction nucleotides: 4. Germline V gene sequence: CDR1 SGHAT, CDR2 FQNNGV.

This clonotype was counted only a few times. V gene TRBV28 combines with J gene TRBJ2-5; 7 nucleotides align to TRBD2. The CDR3 sequence is 12 residues long. V lost 5 bases and J lost 11; bases outside the gene matches: 8. Germline assignment: CDR1 MDHEN and CDR2 SYDVKM. Written as DNA, the CDR3 is TGTGCCAGCAGTACAGGCGCGGGGGAGCAGTACTTC. Its translation is CASSTGAGEQYF.

This chain joins TRBV12-3 or TRBV12-4 and TRBJ2-3; 7 bases match TRBD1. CDR3 length: 15 amino acids. The ends lost 5 bases at V and 3 bases at J; junction bases unmatched: 8. The CDR3 DNA is TGTGCCAGCAGTCCCCCGGGACAGACTACAGATACGCAGTATTTT. Protein product: CASSPPGQTTDTQYF.

The gene calls are TRBV6-2 or TRBV6-3 and TRBJ2-5, with D perhaps TRBD1 (6 bases). The CDR3 consists of 16 residues. CDR1 is MNHEY and CDR2 is SVGEGT in the germline V gene. With 2 bases removed from V and 1 base from J, the gap between germline ends came to 14 bases. This CDR3 reads CASSYLEGTPQETQYF. CDR3 bases: TGTGCCAGCAGTTACCTCGAAGGGACACCCCAAGAGACCCAGTACTTC.

This clonotype was seen a handful of times. The gene calls are TRBV24-1 and TRBJ2-5; the D is unclear. This CDR3 has 14 residues. V was shortened by 0 bases and J by 5 bases, with 9 bases between the two germline ends. Germline-derived CDR1 and CDR2 are KGHDR and SFDVKD. CDR3 region: CATSDLPNWETQYF. DNA for the CDR3: TGTGCCACCAGTGATTTGCCGAATTGGGAGACCCAGTACTTC.

The chain employs TRBV29-1 and TRBJ2-3; D not resolved. The V end was cut by 1 base, the J end by 0 bases, with 5 bases between. Germline values: CDR1 SQVTM, CDR2 ANQGSEA. The length of the CDR3 is 13 residues. The CDR3 here is CSVEAPSTDTQYF. The DNA for the CDR3 is TGCAGCGTTGAAGCACCTAGCACAGATACGCAGTATTTT.

This chain connects TRBV12-3 or TRBV12-4 to TRBJ2-5, with a weak D call TRBD2 (6 bases). The CDR3 runs to 15 residues. Trimming stripped 1 base from V and 5 bases from J, with 14 bases between. CDR3 sequence: CASSLGGTFEETQYF. The CDR3 bases are TGTGCCAGCAGTTTAGGCGGGACCTTCGAGGAGACCCAGTACTTC.

This chain links TRBV12-3 or TRBV12-4 with TRBJ1-4, with a tentative D call TRBD1 (6 bases). V was clipped by 1 base and J by 10 bases, with 19 bases between them. The CDR3 loop spans 16 amino acids. In DNA form, the CDR3 reads TGTGCCAGCAGTTTAGTCAAGGGACAAGTTTTAGGAAAACTGTTTTTT. This gives the protein CASSLVKGQVLGKLFF.

This clonotype was detected a few times. The genes are TRBV6-2 or TRBV6-3 and TRBJ1-5; D unclear. Germline V gene sequence: CDR1 MNHEY, CDR2 SVGEGT. The CDR3 runs to 18 residues. V was cut by 2 bases and J by 6 bases, with 23 bases left in between. The CDR3 is CASSYDKRRSVPGQPQHF. The CDR3 DNA is TGTGCCAGCAGTTACGATAAAAGGAGGTCAGTTCCTGGTCAGCCCCAGCATTTT.

This clonotype has just a few counts. The CDR3 here is CASSKGQGANGYTF. The CDR3 DNA follows: TGTGCCAGCAGCAAGGGACAGGGTGCCAACGGCTACACCTTC. The chain carries TRBV12-3 or TRBV12-4 and TRBJ1-2; TRBD1 aligns across 9 bases. This CDR3 spans 14 amino acids. V gave up 6 bases and J gave up 8 bases; unmatched junction bases: 10.

This clonotype was observed a few times. This chain uses TRBV5-5 with TRBJ2-3, with D possibly TRBD2 on 5 matching bases. Germline assignment: CDR1 SGHKS and CDR2 YYEKEE (reference sequence). Trimming pared 0 bases from V and 0 bases from J, leaving 14 bases between. The CDR3 has 17 amino acids. The CDR3 loop reads CASSLVGSEFSTDTQYF. In nucleotides, the CDR3 is TGTGCCAGCAGCTTGGTTGGTAGCGAGTTTAGCACAGATACGCAGTATTTT.

The J gene is TRBJ2-6, the V gene TRBV29-1; possibly TRBD2 for D (6 bases). Trimming shortened V by 0 bases and J by 2 bases, and 14 bases separated the two germline ends. This CDR3 comprises 17 residues. Germline values: CDR1 SQVTM, CDR2 ANQGSEA. The CDR3 reads CSVEDRGGVTGANVLTF. The CDR3 bases are TGCAGCGTTGAAGATCGAGGAGGGGTAACTGGGGCCAACGTCCTGACTTTC.

This clonotype was seen a handful of times. The gene calls are TRBV7-8 and TRBJ2-7, with TRBD2 as a possible D gene (5 bases). Germline V gene data show CDR1 as SGHVS and CDR2 as FQNEAQ. This CDR3 comprises 13 residues. V was trimmed by 5 bases and J by 1 base, leaving 9 bases between them. CDR3 in amino acids: CASSLGESYEQYF. The CDR3 bases are TGTGCCAGCAGCCTCGGGGAATCCTACGAGCAGTACTTC.

Of note for this clonotype: One junction end does not reproduce the germline sequence, and a read error may be involved. This rearrangement joins TRBV6-5 to TRBJ2-7; TRBD2 matches 8 bases. The CDR3 is 15 residues long. Germline-derived CDR1 and CDR2 are MNHEY and SVGAGI. The CDR3 sequence: CANSYEAGVSYEQYF. The DNA for the CDR3 is TGTGCCAACAGTTACGAAGCGGGAGTCTCCTACGAGCAGTACTTC.